The rows below give T cell receptor beta chains drawn from one sample of a study of regulatory T cells in long-lasting Graves disease. TCRdb fed the multiplex PCR reads into MiXCR, producing one record per CDR3 protein. The sample includes a few hundred thousand distinct CDR3 sequences, roughly a quarter of them seen just once. Material: peripheral blood mononuclear cells (PBMCs), obtained when the disease was refractory, from a patient treated with antithyroid drugs. Receptors were obtained from a female donor with Graves disease. Each CDR3 is given with its conserved first and last residue. Fields, in order: clone size, V gene, J gene, D gene, CDR3 protein, CDR3 DNA. A D gene is named only where the DNA matches it firmly. Rows give clone size only sometimes, using once, few, many, or a class for an expanded clone.

>.|TRBV5-1|TRBJ1-5|TRBD1
CASSPTGIGPYSNQPQHF
TGCGCCAGCAGCCCGACAGGGATTGGCCCCTATAGCAATCAGCCCCAGCATTTT
>.|TRBV27|TRBJ1-6|TRBD1
CASSASGRGFSPLHF
TGTGCCAGCAGTGCGTCGGGCAGGGGGTTCTCACCCCTCCACTTT
>few|TRBV19|TRBJ1-5|.
CASSILGGINQPQHF
TGTGCCAGTAGTATCCTGGGGGGGATCAATCAGCCCCAGCATTTT
>many|TRBV28|TRBJ2-7|TRBD1
CATDTLRGEQYF
TGTGCCACAGACACCCTCAGGGGGGAGCAGTACTTC
>many|TRBV28|TRBJ1-2|TRBD1
CASSSQQDRARYTF
TGTGCCAGCTCGTCGCAACAAGACAGGGCCCGCTACACCTTC
>many|TRBV20-1|TRBJ2-5|TRBD2
CSTPGGSGKQETQYF
TGCAGTACCCCGGGGGGTAGCGGGAAACAAGAGACCCAGTACTTC
>few|TRBV14|TRBJ2-2|TRBD2
CASSQRAGANTGELFF
TGTGCCAGCAGCCAAAGAGCGGGGGCGAACACCGGGGAGCTGTTTTTT
>.|TRBV19|TRBJ1-3|.
CASKIRPDSGNTIYF
TGTGCCAGTAAGATTCGACCTGACTCTGGAAACACCATATATTTT
>.|TRBV6-1|TRBJ2-7|TRBD2
CASSDTGTSGSYEQYF
TGTGCCAGCAGTGACACCGGGACTAGCGGGAGTTACGAGCAGTACTTC
>few|TRBV19|TRBJ2-2|.
CASSPVVGLKNTGELFF
TGTGCCAGTAGTCCCGTCGTGGGACTCAAGAACACCGGGGAGCTGTTTTTT
>few|TRBV7-2|TRBJ2-7|.
CASSLSLGQVTYEQYF
TGTGCCAGCAGCTTATCTTTAGGTCAGGTGACCTACGAGCAGTACTTC
>many|TRBV3-1|TRBJ2-5|TRBD2
CASSQASSGREETQYF
TGTGCCAGCAGCCAAGCTTCTAGCGGGAGGGAAGAGACCCAGTACTTC
>many|TRBV6-1|TRBJ1-4|.
CASSAERGSGEKLFF
TGTGCCAGCAGTGCCGAAAGGGGCTCTGGTGAAAAACTGTTTTTT
>few|TRBV6-2/TRBV6-3|TRBJ1-3|TRBD1
CASRDPGTASGNTIYF
TGTGCCAGCAGAGACCCCGGGACAGCCTCTGGAAACACCATATATTTT
>.|TRBV20-1|TRBJ2-3|TRBD2
CSISLAGNTDTQYF
TGCAGTATCTCGCTAGCGGGGAACACAGATACGCAGTATTTT
>few|TRBV28|TRBJ2-2|.
CASSLIAAGTGELFF
TGTGCCAGCAGTTTAATAGCGGCCGGGACCGGGGAGCTGTTTTTT
>.|TRBV20-1|TRBJ1-4|TRBD1
CSAAGTGFIEKLFF
TGCAGTGCAGCCGGGACAGGGTTTATAGAAAAACTGTTTTTT
>many|TRBV29-1|TRBJ2-5|.
CSVEEVDGSPQYF
TGCAGCGTTGAAGAGGTGGACGGGAGTCCCCAGTACTTC
>many|TRBV29-1|TRBJ2-5|.
CSVAMGVGETQYF
TGCAGCGTTGCTATGGGAGTAGGTGAGACCCAGTACTTC
>.|TRBV9|TRBJ2-7|TRBD2
CASSVDRTSLYEQYF
TGTGCCAGCAGCGTAGATAGGACTAGCCTCTACGAGCAGTACTTC
>.|TRBV27|TRBJ2-7|.
CASSSFTSSYEQYF
TGTGCCAGCAGTTCCTTCACCAGCTCCTACGAGCAGTACTTC
>many|TRBV6-2/TRBV6-3|TRBJ1-2|.
CASSYAQENYGYTF
TGTGCCAGCAGTTACGCCCAGGAAAACTATGGCTACACCTTC
>many|TRBV3-1|TRBJ1-1|.
CASSLRTPAGVDTEAFF
TGTGCCAGCAGCCTCCGGACGCCGGCCGGCGTGGACACTGAAGCTTTCTTT
>.|TRBV7-9|TRBJ1-2|.
CASSLEVQSGYTF
TGTGCCAGCAGCTTAGAGGTGCAGTCGGGCTACACCTTC
>.|TRBV12-3/TRBV12-4|TRBJ2-5|TRBD2
CASSSLLAGGQETQYF
TGTGCCAGCAGTTCCTTACTAGCGGGAGGGCAAGAGACCCAGTACTTC
>many|TRBV2|TRBJ1-1|.
CASTFRQGDTEAFF
TGTGCCAGCACCTTCAGGCAGGGTGACACTGAAGCTTTCTTT
>many|TRBV12-3/TRBV12-4|TRBJ1-1|.
CASSLRTVGNTEAFF
TGTGCCAGCAGTCTCCGAACAGTTGGGAACACTGAAGCTTTCTTT
>.|TRBV20-1|TRBJ2-2|TRBD2
CSAAKSGRVAGELFF
TGCAGTGCCGCCAAAAGCGGGAGGGTCGCCGGGGAGCTGTTTTTT
>.|TRBV6-2/TRBV6-3|TRBJ2-2|TRBD1
CASSYGGDRGAGELFF
TGTGCCAGCAGTTACGGCGGGGACAGGGGAGCCGGGGAGCTGTTTTTT
>.|TRBV29-1|TRBJ1-2|.
CSVVKMWGNYGYTF
TGCAGCGTTGTGAAGATGTGGGGTAACTATGGCTACACCTTC
>few|TRBV28|TRBJ2-5|TRBD2
CASSPTRGGGLLYQETQYF
TGTGCCAGCAGTCCCACACGGGGGGGGGGGCTTTTATATCAAGAGACCCAGTACTTC
>once|TRBV6-2/TRBV6-3|TRBJ1-1|.
CASRVQGFENTEAFF
TGTGCCAGCAGAGTTCAGGGGTTTGAAAACACTGAAGCTTTCTTT
>few|TRBV6-1|TRBJ1-1|.
CAGVANLGTEAFF
TGTGCCGGCGTAGCTAACCTGGGGACTGAAGCTTTCTTT
>few|TRBV2|TRBJ2-6|.
CASKSGPGANVLTF
TGTGCCAGCAAATCGGGGCCTGGGGCCAACGTCCTGACTTTC
>many|TRBV28|TRBJ2-5|TRBD2
CASLKGRETEETQYF
TGTGCCAGCCTAAAGGGGAGGGAAACAGAGGAGACCCAGTACTTC
>many|TRBV28|TRBJ2-5|.
CASSSTRQYPQETQYF
TGTGCCAGCAGCAGTACCCGACAGTACCCACAAGAGACCCAGTACTTC
>many|TRBV20-1|TRBJ1-4|.
CSARPPAGSGNEKLFF
TGCAGTGCTAGACCTCCGGCCGGCTCTGGTAATGAAAAACTGTTTTTT
>many|TRBV28|TRBJ2-2|.
CASSPPAGIGGELFF
TGTGCCAGCAGTCCCCCGGCAGGGATCGGCGGGGAGCTGTTTTTT
>.|TRBV3-1|TRBJ2-3|.
CASSQERRGDTQYF
TGTGCCAGCAGCCAAGAGAGACGAGGAGATACGCAGTATTTT
>few|TRBV7-2|TRBJ2-7|TRBD2
CASSRVALGGPNYEQYF
TGTGCCAGCAGCCGGGTGGCGTTGGGAGGGCCTAACTACGAGCAGTACTTC
>.|TRBV6-1|TRBJ2-2|.
CASLIQENTGELFF
TGTGCCAGCCTTATCCAGGAGAACACCGGGGAGCTGTTTTTT
>.|TRBV20-1|TRBJ1-1|TRBD1
CSASTGAGGGGTEAFF
TGCAGTGCTAGCACCGGGGCAGGGGGCGGGGGCACTGAAGCTTTCTTT
>.|TRBV7-9|TRBJ2-7|TRBD2
CASSLASGSHEQYF
TGTGCCAGCAGCTTGGCTAGCGGGAGCCACGAGCAGTACTTC
>many|TRBV28|TRBJ2-5|.
CARHRESAETQYF
TGTGCCAGACACCGGGAGAGTGCGGAGACCCAGTACTTC
>.|TRBV13|TRBJ1-1|.
CASSPAGVGEAFF
TGTGCCAGCAGCCCAGCGGGGGTTGGTGAAGCTTTCTTT
>.|TRBV13|TRBJ2-7|TRBD2
CASSRISDLAGGVNEQYF
TGTGCCAGCAGCCGTATATCCGATCTAGCGGGAGGGGTGAACGAGCAGTACTTC